This T cell receptor (beta chain) is drawn from a study of PD-1 blockade in classical Hodgkin lymphoma. Whole-study context: With a 2-week interval, patients received intravenous nivolumab at 3 mg/kg.

On this clone: Its antigen is not known.

Brentuximab vedotin exposure varied among the patients, all of whom had relapsed after autologous stem cell transplantation. Study results and limitations: Newly diagnosed patients and complete responders had comparable diversity at baseline. Causes of the repertoire differences remain undefined, possibly disease activity or prior therapy.

CDR1 is SGHTS and CDR2 is YDEGEE in the germline V gene. CDR3 size: 17 residues. The V segment lost 0 bases and the J segment 0 bases; nucleotides outside the gene matches: 5. TCRdb's copy holds only in-frame clones and misses some; the assay was immunoSEQ multiplex PCR. The sample shows approximately 58,000 clones, about 91% of them seen only once. The rearrangement joins TRBV5-8 to TRBJ1-5; 8 nucleotides match TRBD1. The clonotype was recovered from a human donor with classical Hodgkin lymphoma. Sequencing was performed on peripheral blood mononuclear cells (PBMCs), taken before the second cycle of nivolumab. CDR3 amino acids: CASSLDGTGYSNQPQHF. The CDR3 nucleotides are TGTGCCAGCAGCTTGGATGGGACAGGTTATAGCAATCAGCCCCAGCATTTT.